The next 16 T cell receptor beta chains were all read from a single sample in a study of T cells in Graves' hyperthyroidism and ophthalmopathy. The source material, RNA transcripts, was used to amplify TCR beta CDR3 regions. The HTBI primer set drove a first-round RT-PCR of the TCR CDR3. Each CDR3 protein gets one entry after TCRdb re-called the multiplex PCR reads with MiXCR. The table includes 800,000 or so distinct CDR3 sequences, around 39% detected once. The sequenced material came from blood. The receptors were sampled from a man younger than 35 with Graves' hyperthyroidism.

The chain couples TRBV7-2 to TRBJ1-1, with TRBD1 matching over 7 bases. Germline-derived CDR1 and CDR2 are SGHTA and FQGNSA. This CDR3 is built from 16 residues. Unmatched junction bases numbered 9, after V lost 5 bases and J lost 0 bases. The CDR3 sequence is CASSPKTGFLNTEAFF. The CDR3 coding sequence is TGTGCCAGCAGCCCAAAGACAGGGTTTTTGAACACTGAAGCTTTCTTT.

This clonotype was counted many times. The chain links TRBV19 to TRBJ1-5; D gene uncertain. Trimming stripped 7 bases from V and 6 bases from J, with 19 bases between. The CDR3 has 15 residues. Germline V gives CDR1 LNHDA, CDR2 SQIVND (reference sequence). CDR3 sequence: CASTFGARQSQPQHF. The CDR3 region has the DNA TGTGCCAGTACCTTTGGCGCCCGCCAGTCTCAGCCCCAGCATTTT.

The genes are TRBV6-6 and TRBJ1-1; D perhaps matches TRBD1 (6 bases). Germline assignment: CDR1 MNHNY and CDR2 SVGAGI (reference sequence). This CDR3 region has 13 residues. V was pared by 8 bases and J by 1 base, with 11 bases between. The CDR3 loop is CASVLQGNTEAFF. CDR3 bases: TGTGCCAGCGTCTTACAGGGGAACACTGAAGCTTTCTTT.

This rearrangement joins TRBV4-1 to TRBJ1-1; D not certain. Germline V gene data show CDR1 as MGHRA and CDR2 as YSYEKL. The CDR3 consists of 11 residues. Trimming stripped 3 bases from V and 4 bases from J, with 3 bases between. DNA for the CDR3: TGCGCCAGCAGCCATTGCACTGAAGCTTTCTTT. This sequence encodes CASSHCTEAFF.

A single count supports this clonotype. A much larger clone differs by one base, so this may be a read error. The chain has TRBV2 and TRBJ2-7, with TRBD2 matching 14 bases. The CDR3 runs to 16 residues. Germline assignment: CDR1 SNHLY and CDR2 FYNNEI. V lost 6 bases, J lost 6 bases, and 10 bases stayed unmatched. The CDR3: CASRGTSGSRTCEQYF. The CDR3 nucleotides read TGTGCCAGCAGGGGGACTAGCGGGAGTAGGACCTGCGAGCAGTACTTC.

This clonotype was counted ten times or more. The genes are TRBV7-6 and TRBJ1-1; D possibly corresponds to TRBD1 (6 bases). This CDR3 contains 13 residues. Germline loops: CDR1 SGHVS, CDR2 FNYEAQ. The V and J ends lost 3 bases and 6 bases respectively, with 11 bases between them. The CDR3 DNA sequence: TGTGCCAGCAGCTTGGGACAAGACGCTGAAGCTTTCTTT. It is translated as CASSLGQDAEAFF. The variable domain in full, with the rest retrieved from reference TRBV7-6 and TRBJ1-1, is GAGVSQSPRYKVTKRGQDVALRCDPISGHVSLYWYRQALGQGPEFLTYFNYEAQQDKSGLPNDRFSAERPEGSISTLTIQRTEQRDSAMYRCASSLGQDAEAFFGQGTRLTVV.

This clonotype was detected a few times. The rearrangement links TRBV6-1 to TRBJ1-2, with a tentative D call TRBD1 (5 bases). The CDR3 runs 16 residues. CDR1 and CDR2 (germline): MNHNS, SASEGT. Between the trimmed V and J ends, which lost 0 bases and 2 bases, there was a span of 13 bases. The CDR3 region has the DNA TGTGCCAGCAGTGAAGCTACGACAGCTATGAACTATGGCTACACCTTC. Amino acid sequence: CASSEATTAMNYGYTF.

This clonotype appeared many times. This chain uses TRBV5-5 with TRBJ1-2; tentative D call: TRBD1 (6 bases). Trimming removed 4 bases from V and 4 bases from J, with 11 bases in between. Germline CDR1 and CDR2: SGHKS and YYEKEE (reference sequence). This CDR3 contains 13 residues. This chain's CDR3 is CASSRGAGYGYTF. The CDR3 DNA is TGTGCCAGCAGCCGGGGGGCAGGCTATGGCTACACCTTC.

The table lists this clonotype with many counts. This chain uses TRBV29-1 with TRBJ2-5, with 10 bases identical to TRBD2. This CDR3 spans 17 amino acids. V shed 6 bases and J 1 base; nucleotides not matched to a gene: 14. Germline-derived CDR1 and CDR2 are SQVTM and ANQGSEA. The CDR3 sequence is CSVETPGLALVQETQYF. The CDR3 nucleotides read TGCAGCGTGGAAACGCCGGGACTAGCGCTCGTCCAAGAGACCCAGTACTTC.

This clonotype was observed a single time. V is TRBV7-2 and J is TRBJ1-3; D unresolved. Germline lookup yields CDR1 SGHTA and CDR2 FQGNSA. V gave up 5 bases and J gave up 0 bases, with 11 bases separating them. This CDR3 region has 15 residues. In DNA form, the CDR3 reads TGTGCCAGCAGCCAAGAGGGATTCTCTGGAAACACCATATATTTT. This encodes CASSQEGFSGNTIYF.

The rearrangement links TRBV7-2 to TRBJ2-2; TRBD1 agrees at 7 bases. CDR1 is SGHTA and CDR2 is FQGNSA in the germline V gene. Unmatched junction bases numbered 8, after V lost 6 bases and J lost 4 bases. There are 15 residues in the CDR3. The CDR3 DNA follows: TGTGCCAGCAGTCTCCGGGACAGCCCCACCGGGGAGCTGTTTTTT. This sequence encodes CASSLRDSPTGELFF.

The CDR3 bases are TGTGCCAGCAGCTCACAAAACAATGAGCAGTTCTTC. Amino acid sequence: CASSSQNNEQFF. The gene calls are TRBV7-3 and TRBJ2-1; D call uncertain. The germline gives CDR1 SGHTA, CDR2 FQGTGA. Trimming shortened V by 4 bases and J by 5 bases, and 6 bases separated the two germline ends. The CDR3 runs to 12 residues.

V usage is TRBV28 and J usage is TRBJ1-1, with D uncertain. The germline V gene encodes CDR1 MDHEN and CDR2 SYDVKM. The CDR3 is 14 residues long. The V and J ends lost 10 bases and 0 bases respectively, with 15 bases between them. CDR3 loop: CATQTATVNTEAFF. The DNA of the CDR3 is TGTGCCACCCAGACGGCCACCGTGAACACTGAAGCTTTCTTT.

The genes are TRBV19 and TRBJ1-1; 7 bases match TRBD1. CDR3 length equals 13 residues. The germline gives CDR1 LNHDA, CDR2 SQIVND (reference sequence). The V and J ends lost 11 bases and 6 bases, in that order; junction bases with no gene match: 12. The CDR3 reads CASLREGAPEAFF. In DNA form, the CDR3 reads TGTGCCTCCCTCAGAGAGGGGGCCCCTGAAGCTTTCTTT.

J is TRBJ1-1 and V is TRBV2; D not certain. V was cut by 0 bases and J by 4 bases, with 12 bases left in between. The CDR3 is 15 residues long. Germline CDR1 and CDR2: SNHLY and FYNNEI. The CDR3, as DNA: TGTGCCAGCAGTGAAGCGCAAAGCAGTGTCACTGAAGCTTTCTTT. It yields the protein CASSEAQSSVTEAFF.

This clonotype was observed at least ten times. The chain employs TRBV24-1 and TRBJ1-1, with 7 bases aligning to TRBD1. Trimming at V came to 5 bases and at J to 4 bases, leaving 6 bases not matched to a gene. Germline V lookup: CDR1 KGHDR, CDR2 SFDVKD. The CDR3 is made up of 14 amino acids. For the CDR3, the DNA is TGTGCCACCAGTGCAGGGGGTGGTAGCACTGAAGCTTTCTTT. This sequence encodes CATSAGGGSTEAFF.